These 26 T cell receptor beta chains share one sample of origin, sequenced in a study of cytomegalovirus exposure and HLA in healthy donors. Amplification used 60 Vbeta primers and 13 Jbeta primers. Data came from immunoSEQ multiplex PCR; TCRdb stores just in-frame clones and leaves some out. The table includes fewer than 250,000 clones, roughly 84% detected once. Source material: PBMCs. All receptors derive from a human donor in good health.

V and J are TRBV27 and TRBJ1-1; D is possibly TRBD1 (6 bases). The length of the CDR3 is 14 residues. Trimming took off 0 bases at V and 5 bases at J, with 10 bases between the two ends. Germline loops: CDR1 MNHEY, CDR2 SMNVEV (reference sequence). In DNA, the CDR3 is TGTGCCAGCAGTTTATCGGGGGCGCAGACTGAAGCTTTCTTT. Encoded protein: CASSLSGAQTEAFF.

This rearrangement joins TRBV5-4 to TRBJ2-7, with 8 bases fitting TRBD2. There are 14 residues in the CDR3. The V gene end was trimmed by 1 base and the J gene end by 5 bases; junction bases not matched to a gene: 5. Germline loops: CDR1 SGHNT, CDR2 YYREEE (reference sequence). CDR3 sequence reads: CASSLQRESHEQYF. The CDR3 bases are TGTGCCAGCAGCTTGCAGCGGGAGTCCCACGAGCAGTACTTC.

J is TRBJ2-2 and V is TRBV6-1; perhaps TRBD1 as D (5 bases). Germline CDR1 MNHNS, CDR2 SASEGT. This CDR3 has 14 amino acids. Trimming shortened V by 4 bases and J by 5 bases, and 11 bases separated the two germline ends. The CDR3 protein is CASSVAQVTGELFF. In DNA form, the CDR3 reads TGTGCCAGCAGTGTGGCACAGGTAACCGGGGAGCTGTTTTTT.

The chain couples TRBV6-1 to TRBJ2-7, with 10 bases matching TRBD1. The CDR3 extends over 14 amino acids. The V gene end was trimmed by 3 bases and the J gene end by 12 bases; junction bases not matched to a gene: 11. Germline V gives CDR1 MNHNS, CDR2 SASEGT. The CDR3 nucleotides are TGTGCCAGCAGTGAGATGGGACAGGGGACCTCCCGGTACTTC. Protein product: CASSEMGQGTSRYF.

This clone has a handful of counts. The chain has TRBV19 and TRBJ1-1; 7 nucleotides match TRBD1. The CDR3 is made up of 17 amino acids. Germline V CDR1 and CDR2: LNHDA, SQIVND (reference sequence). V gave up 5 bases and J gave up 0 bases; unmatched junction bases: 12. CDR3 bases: TGTGCCAGTAGTTTCCCGGGACAGCTACGAATGAACACTGAAGCTTTCTTT. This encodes CASSFPGQLRMNTEAFF.

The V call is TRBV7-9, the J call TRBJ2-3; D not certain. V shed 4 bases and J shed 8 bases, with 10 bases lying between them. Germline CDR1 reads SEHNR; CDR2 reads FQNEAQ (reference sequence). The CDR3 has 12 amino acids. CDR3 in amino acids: CASSSDFGTQYF. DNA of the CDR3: TGTGCCAGCAGCTCCGATTTCGGTACGCAGTATTTT.

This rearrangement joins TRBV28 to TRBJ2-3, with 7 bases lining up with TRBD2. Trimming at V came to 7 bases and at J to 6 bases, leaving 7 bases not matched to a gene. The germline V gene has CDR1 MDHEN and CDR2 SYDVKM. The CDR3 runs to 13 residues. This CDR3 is CASIPGGRDTQYF. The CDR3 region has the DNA TGTGCCAGCATTCCGGGAGGCCGTGATACGCAGTATTTT.

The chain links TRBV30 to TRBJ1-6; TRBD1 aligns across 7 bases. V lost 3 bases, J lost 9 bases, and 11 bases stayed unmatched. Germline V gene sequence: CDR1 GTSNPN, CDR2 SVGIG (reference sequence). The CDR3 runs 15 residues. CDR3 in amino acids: CAWSLGERGLSPLHF. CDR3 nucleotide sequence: TGTGCCTGGAGCCTCGGAGAGAGGGGGCTTTCACCCCTCCACTTT.

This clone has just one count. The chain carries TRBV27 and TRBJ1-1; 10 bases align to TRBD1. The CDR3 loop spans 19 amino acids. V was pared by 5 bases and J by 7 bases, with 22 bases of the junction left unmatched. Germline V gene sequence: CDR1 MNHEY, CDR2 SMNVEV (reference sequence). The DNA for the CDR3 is TGTGCCAGCAGTCCAAAACGTCCCCGGGACAGGGGAGCCAGGGGTGAAGCTTTCTTT. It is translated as CASSPKRPRDRGARGEAFF.

The CDR3 coding sequence is TGTGCCAGCTCACCGCTAGCGGGAGTGGGGAGAGATACGCAGTATTTT. This codes for CASSPLAGVGRDTQYF. V and J are TRBV18 and TRBJ2-3; 10 bases agree with TRBD2. V shed 3 bases and J 5 bases; nucleotides not matched to a gene: 8. Looked up from germline, CDR1 is KGHSH and CDR2 is LQKENI. The CDR3 is 16 amino acids.

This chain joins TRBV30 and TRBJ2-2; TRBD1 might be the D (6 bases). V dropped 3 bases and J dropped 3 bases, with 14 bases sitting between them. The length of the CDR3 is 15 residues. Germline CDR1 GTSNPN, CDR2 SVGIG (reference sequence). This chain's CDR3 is CAWRQGHSYTGELFF. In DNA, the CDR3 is TGTGCCTGGAGGCAGGGACACTCGTACACCGGGGAGCTGTTTTTT. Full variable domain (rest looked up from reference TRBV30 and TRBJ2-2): SQTIHQWPATLVQPVGSPLSLECTVEGTSNPNLYWYRQAAGRGLQLLFYSVGIGQISSEVPQNLSASRPQDRQFILSSKKLLLSDSGFYLCAWRQGHSYTGELFFGEGSRLTVL.

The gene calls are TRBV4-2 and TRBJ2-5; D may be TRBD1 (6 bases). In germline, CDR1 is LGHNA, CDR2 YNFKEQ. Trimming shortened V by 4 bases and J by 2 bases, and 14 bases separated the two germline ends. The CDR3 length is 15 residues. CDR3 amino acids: CASSRGQGSQETQYF. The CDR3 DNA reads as TGTGCCAGCAGCCGGGGACAAGGCTCTCAAGAGACCCAGTACTTC.

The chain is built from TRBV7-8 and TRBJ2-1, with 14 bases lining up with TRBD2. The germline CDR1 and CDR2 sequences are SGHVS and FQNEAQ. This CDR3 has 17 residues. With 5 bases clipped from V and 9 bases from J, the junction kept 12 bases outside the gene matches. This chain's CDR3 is CASSPIRLAGGPGEQFF. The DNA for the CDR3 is TGTGCCAGCAGCCCGATTCGACTAGCGGGAGGGCCAGGTGAGCAGTTCTTC.

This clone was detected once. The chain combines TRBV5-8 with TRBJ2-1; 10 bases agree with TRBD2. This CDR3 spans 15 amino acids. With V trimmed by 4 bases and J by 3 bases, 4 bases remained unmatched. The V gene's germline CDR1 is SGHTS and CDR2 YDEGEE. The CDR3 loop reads CASSPPSGSYNEQFF. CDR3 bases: TGTGCCAGCAGCCCCCCTAGCGGGAGCTACAATGAGCAGTTCTTC.

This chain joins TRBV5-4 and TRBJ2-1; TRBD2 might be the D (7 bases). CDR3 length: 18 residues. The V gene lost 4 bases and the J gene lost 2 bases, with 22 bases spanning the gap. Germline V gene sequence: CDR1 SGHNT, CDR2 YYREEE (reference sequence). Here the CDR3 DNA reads TGTGCCAGCAGCACGGGGGGACTCCTGGGGGGCGCCTACAATGAGCAGTTCTTC. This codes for CASSTGGLLGGAYNEQFF.

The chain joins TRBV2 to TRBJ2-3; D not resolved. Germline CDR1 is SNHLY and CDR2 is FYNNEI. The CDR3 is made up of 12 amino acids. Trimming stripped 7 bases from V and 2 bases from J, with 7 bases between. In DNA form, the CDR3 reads TGTGCCAGCAAAGCCGACACAGATACGCAGTATTTT. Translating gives CASKADTDTQYF.

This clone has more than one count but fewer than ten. The CDR3: CATSSGQGAVAETQYF. The CDR3 DNA follows: TGTGCCACCAGCAGTGGACAGGGGGCTGTCGCAGAGACCCAGTACTTC. This chain joins TRBV15 and TRBJ2-5; 11 bases are a match to TRBD1. Germline trimming cut 3 bases from V and 4 bases from J; bases unmatched to any gene: 7. The CDR3 runs to 16 residues. The germline gives CDR1 LNHNV, CDR2 YYDKDF (reference sequence).

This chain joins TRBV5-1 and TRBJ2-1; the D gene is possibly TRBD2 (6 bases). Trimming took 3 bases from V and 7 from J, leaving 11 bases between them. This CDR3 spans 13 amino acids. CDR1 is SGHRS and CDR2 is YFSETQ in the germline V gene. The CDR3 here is CASSSGVGNEQFF. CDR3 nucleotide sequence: TGCGCCAGCAGCTCGGGAGTTGGGAATGAGCAGTTCTTC.

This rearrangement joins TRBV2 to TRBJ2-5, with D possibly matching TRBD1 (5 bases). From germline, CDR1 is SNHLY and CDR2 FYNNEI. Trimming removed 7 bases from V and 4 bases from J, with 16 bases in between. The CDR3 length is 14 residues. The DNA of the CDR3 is TGTGCCAGCACATCCTATATGGGGCCAGAGACCCAGTACTTC. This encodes CASTSYMGPETQYF.

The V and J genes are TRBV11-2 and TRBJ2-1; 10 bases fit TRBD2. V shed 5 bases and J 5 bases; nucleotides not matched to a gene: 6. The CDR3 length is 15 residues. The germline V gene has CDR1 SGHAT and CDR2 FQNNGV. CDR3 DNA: TGTGCCAGCAGCCTCGGACTAGCGGCGAACAATGAGCAGTTCTTC. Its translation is CASSLGLAANNEQFF.

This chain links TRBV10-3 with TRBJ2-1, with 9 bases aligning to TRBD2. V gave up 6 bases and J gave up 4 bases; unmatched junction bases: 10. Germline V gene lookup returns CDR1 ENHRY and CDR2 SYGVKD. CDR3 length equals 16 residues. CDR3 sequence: CAIRGGSGSGYNEQFF. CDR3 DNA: TGTGCCATCAGGGGGGGTAGCGGGAGCGGGTACAATGAGCAGTTCTTC.

DNA of the CDR3: TGTGCCAGCAGCTCCTCGTTGGGCTATAACACCGGGGAGCTGTTTTTT. Protein product: CASSSSLGYNTGELFF. The chain is built from TRBV7-3 and TRBJ2-2; D gene uncertain. The germline CDR1 and CDR2 sequences are SGHTA and FQGTGA. V gave up 4 bases and J gave up 2 bases, with 14 bases separating them. The length of the CDR3 is 16 residues.

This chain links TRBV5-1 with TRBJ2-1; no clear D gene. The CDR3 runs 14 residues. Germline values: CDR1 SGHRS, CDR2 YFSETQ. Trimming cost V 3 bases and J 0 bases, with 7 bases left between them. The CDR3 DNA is TGCGCCAGCAGCTCAGGTAACTCCTACAATGAGCAGTTCTTC. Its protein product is CASSSGNSYNEQFF.

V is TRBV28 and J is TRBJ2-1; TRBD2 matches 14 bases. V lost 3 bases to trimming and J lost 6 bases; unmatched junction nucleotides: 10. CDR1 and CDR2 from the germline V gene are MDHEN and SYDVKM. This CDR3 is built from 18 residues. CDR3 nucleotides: TGTGCCAGCAGTTTGTGGAGGGGGGGGACTAGCGGGAGCAATGAGCAGTTCTTC. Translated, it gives CASSLWRGGTSGSNEQFF.

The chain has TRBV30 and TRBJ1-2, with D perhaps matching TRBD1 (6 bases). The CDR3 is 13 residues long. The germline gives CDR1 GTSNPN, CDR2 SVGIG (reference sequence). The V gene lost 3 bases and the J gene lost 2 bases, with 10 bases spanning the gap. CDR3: CAWSPGANYGYTF. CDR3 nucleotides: TGTGCCTGGAGCCCAGGGGCAAACTATGGCTACACCTTC. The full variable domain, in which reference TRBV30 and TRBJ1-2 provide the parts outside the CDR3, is SQTIHQWPATLVQPVGSPLSLECTVEGTSNPNLYWYRQAAGRGLQLLFYSVGIGQISSEVPQNLSASRPQDRQFILSSKKLLLSDSGFYLCAWSPGANYGYTFGSGTRLTVV.

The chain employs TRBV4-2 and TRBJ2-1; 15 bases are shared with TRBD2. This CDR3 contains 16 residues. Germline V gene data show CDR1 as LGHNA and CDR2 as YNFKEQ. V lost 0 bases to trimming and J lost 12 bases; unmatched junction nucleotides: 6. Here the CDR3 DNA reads TGTGCCAGCAGCCAAGATTGGACTAGCGGGAGGGAAGGGCAGTTCTTC. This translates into CASSQDWTSGREGQFF.